This T cell receptor beta chain was found in a study of blood T cell repertoires in COVID-19. Study background: Donors in the United States, Italy and Spain gave samples during acute or convalescent COVID-19. The analysed material was cDNA or gDNA that came from T cells, B-cell-depleted T cells, or PBMCs.

Original processing notes: Amplification from reference gene primers served as the basis for estimated nucleated cell counts. TCRdb keeps only in-frame clones here, not all; method: immunoSEQ multiplex PCR. V and J calls and clone size come straight from that table; D and trimming were deduced from the DNA. The data show about 130,000 clones, around three quarters seen once. V lost 1 base, J lost 0 bases, and 18 bases lay in between. Germline V gives CDR1 SEHNR, CDR2 FQNEAQ (reference sequence). The length of the CDR3 is 18 residues. The chain links TRBV7-9 to TRBJ1-1, with D uncertain. Sample: peripheral blood. The clonotype comes from a human donor in a cohort sampled during active COVID-19. As DNA, the CDR3 is TGTGCCAGCAGCTTAGACCCGGCAGGTTCCCGATTGAACACTGAAGCTTTCTTT. Translation: CASSLDPAGSRLNTEAFF.